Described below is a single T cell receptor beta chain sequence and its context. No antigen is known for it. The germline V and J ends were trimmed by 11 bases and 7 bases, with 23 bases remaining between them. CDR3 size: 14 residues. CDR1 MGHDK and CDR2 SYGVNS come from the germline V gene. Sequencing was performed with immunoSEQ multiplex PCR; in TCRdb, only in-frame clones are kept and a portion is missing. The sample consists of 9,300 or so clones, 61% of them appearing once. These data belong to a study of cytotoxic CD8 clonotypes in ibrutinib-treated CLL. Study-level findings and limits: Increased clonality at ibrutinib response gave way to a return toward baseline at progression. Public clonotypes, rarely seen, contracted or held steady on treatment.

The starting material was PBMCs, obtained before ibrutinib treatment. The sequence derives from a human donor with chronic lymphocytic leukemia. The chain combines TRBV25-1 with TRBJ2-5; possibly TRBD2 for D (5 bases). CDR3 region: CAPSSGGLAATQYF. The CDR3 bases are TGTGCCCCTTCTTCCGGTGGGCTAGCAGCGACCCAGTACTTC.